The clone carrying this T cell receptor beta chain occurred many times. Its antigen is unknown. The source of the sample is a study of T cell repertoires in cytomegalovirus infection. Whole-study results and caveats: CMV-specific HLA-C-restricted TCR beta clonotypes dominated the ex vivo response.

CDR3 length equals 13 residues. Trimming removed 5 bases from V and 8 bases from J, with 13 bases in between. Germline V gives CDR1 SGHTA, CDR2 FQGNSA. MiXCR was run by TCRdb on the reads, yielding one entry per CDR3 protein. Here the sample spans about 130,000 distinct CDR3 sequences, approximately 24% being singletons. The specimen was PBMCs, sequenced either directly or after in vitro stimulation (not recorded which). The chain uses TRBV7-2 and TRBJ2-1, with D perhaps TRBD2 (5 bases). The clonotype comes from a human donor in good health (CMV status not recorded). Some clones in this sample may be carry-over from other donors' samples. The DNA for the CDR3 is TGTGCCAGCAGCCCCCGGGGTTGGGATGAGCAGTTCTTC. This sequence encodes CASSPRGWDEQFF.